The 31 T cell receptor beta chains presented below share a single source sample, sequenced in a study of T-cell memory formation after mild COVID-19 (dated by TCRdb to about 2021). Libraries were made using 5' RACE. For sequencing, an Illumina NovaSeq 6000 was employed. TCRdb itself trimmed the public reads at Q25 with fastp, ran MiXCR and retained productive beta chains. All rows with the same CDR3 protein become a single entry with the most common DNA and genes. This sample lists approximately 290,000 distinct CDR3 sequences; roughly 8.2% were detected once. 22% of the sample is taken by the ten largest. The material sequenced was PBMCs or a T cell subset sorted from them (not recorded which). Receptor source: a man between 18 and 29 years old who had mild COVID-19 (a few samples of this study predate the infection). The sample titles of this study are shuffled in the database, so cell type and time point are left out; the donor was told from shared clones.

This clonotype has just a few counts. The chain carries TRBV7-2 and TRBJ2-1, with TRBD2 identical over 11 bases. The CDR3 is made up of 14 amino acids. J was trimmed by 7 bases and V by 1 base; bases with no gene match: 0. The germline V gene has CDR1 SGHTA and CDR2 FQGNSA. CDR3 nucleotide sequence: TGTGCCAGCAGCTTAGTAGCGGGGGGGAATGAGCAGTTCTTC. This translates into CASSLVAGGNEQFF.

V gene TRBV5-1 combines with J gene TRBJ1-2, with 7 bases lining up with TRBD1. The CDR3 covers 15 residues. The V segment lost 4 bases and the J segment 4 bases; nucleotides outside the gene matches: 10. Germline CDR1 is SGHRS and CDR2 is YFSETQ. The CDR3 region has the DNA TGCGCCAGCAGCGCCCTACTAGACAGGGCCTATGGCTACACCTTC. Its protein product is CASSALLDRAYGYTF.

This rearrangement joins TRBV5-1 to TRBJ1-1; no firm D call. Trimming removed 7 bases at V and 3 bases at J, with 16 bases between. Germline lookup yields CDR1 SGHRS and CDR2 YFSETQ. CDR3 length: 14 residues. The CDR3 nucleotides read TGCGCCAGCCGCGGCGGCTCCTCGGACACTGAAGCTTTCTTT. It specifies CASRGGSSDTEAFF.

The rearrangement joins TRBV11-3 to TRBJ2-1; D uncertain. V lost 2 bases and J lost 5, with 7 bases in between. This CDR3 is built from 13 residues. Germline CDR1 SGHNT, CDR2 YENEEA. In DNA, the CDR3 is TGTGCCAGCAGCTTATGGACCGACAATGAGCAGTTCTTC. Amino acids: CASSLWTDNEQFF.

The genes are TRBV12-3 or TRBV12-4 and TRBJ2-3; tentatively, D is TRBD2 (5 bases). The ends were cut back, 5 bases at V and 0 bases at J, with 12 bases in the middle. This CDR3 has 15 amino acids. DNA for the CDR3: TGTGCCAGCAGTCGAGCAGAGGGTAGCACAGATACGCAGTATTTT. This gives the protein CASSRAEGSTDTQYF.

This clonotype was detected only a few times. The rearrangement links TRBV7-2 to TRBJ1-1; D unresolved. Trimming stripped 3 bases from V and 0 bases from J, with 5 bases between. The germline V gene encodes CDR1 SGHTA and CDR2 FQGNSA. This CDR3 has 13 residues. The CDR3 protein is CASSFEMNTEAFF. CDR3 nucleotide sequence: TGTGCCAGCAGCTTCGAAATGAACACTGAAGCTTTCTTT. Full variable domain (outside the CDR3, taken from reference TRBV7-2 and TRBJ1-1): GAGVSQSPSNKVTEKGKDVELRCDPISGHTALYWYRQSLGQGLEFLIYFQGNSAPDKSGLPSDRFSAERTGGSVSTLTIQRTQQEDSAVYLCASSFEMNTEAFFGQGTRLTVV.

This clonotype has just a few counts. The chain joins TRBV4-2 to TRBJ2-1, with D perhaps TRBD2 (5 bases). CDR3 length: 15 residues. The germline V gene has CDR1 LGHNA and CDR2 YNFKEQ. Trimming shortened V by 1 base and J by 6 bases, and 13 bases separated the two germline ends. The CDR3 nucleotides read TGTGCCAGCAGCCAAGTGGAGGTTATGGGCAATGAGCAGTTCTTC. Protein: CASSQVEVMGNEQFF.

The V call is TRBV5-1, the J call TRBJ1-1; D is unclear. This CDR3 comprises 14 residues. V lost 2 bases and J lost 1, with 9 bases in between. The V gene's germline CDR1 is SGHRS and CDR2 YFSETQ. Written as DNA, the CDR3 is TGCGCCAGCAGCTTTACCGGATCGAACACTGAAGCTTTCTTT. Its translation is CASSFTGSNTEAFF.

This clonotype showed up just a few times. J is TRBJ2-7 and V is TRBV27; D is undetermined. V was clipped by 8 bases and J by 7 bases, with 9 bases between them. The CDR3 spans 10 residues. CDR1 and CDR2 (germline): MNHEY, SMNVEV (reference sequence). CDR3: CASGRREQYF. CDR3 nucleotides: TGTGCCAGCGGAAGAAGAGAGCAGTACTTC.

The sample holds a few counts of this clonotype. This chain connects TRBV5-1 to TRBJ1-4; unclear D gene. V shed 0 bases and J shed 8 bases, with 8 bases lying between them. The CDR3 totals 13 residues. Germline V gene data show CDR1 as SGHRS and CDR2 as YFSETQ. CDR3 sequence: CASSLVGEEKLFF. DNA for the CDR3: TGCGCCAGCAGCTTGGTTGGGGAGGAAAAACTGTTTTTT.

V gene TRBV5-1 combines with J gene TRBJ1-2; D may be TRBD1 (5 bases). Trimming removed 4 bases at V and 4 bases at J, with 20 bases between. This CDR3 contains 16 residues. Germline V gives CDR1 SGHRS, CDR2 YFSETQ. In nucleotides, the CDR3 is TGCGCCAGCAGCCTTTCGGACACACGACTTGGCTATGGCTACACCTTC. This translates into CASSLSDTRLGYGYTF.

Here the CDR3 reads CASSQAQGGSYGYTF. Written as DNA, the CDR3 is TGTGCCAGCAGCCAAGCCCAGGGGGGTTCTTATGGCTACACCTTC. The gene calls are TRBV3-1 and TRBJ1-2; 7 nucleotides agree with TRBD1. V shed 1 base, J shed 5 bases, and the junction held 7 bases outside the gene matches. The CDR3 runs to 15 residues. Germline values: CDR1 LGHDT, CDR2 YNNKEL (reference sequence).

A few counts support this clonotype. The chain uses TRBV7-2 and TRBJ1-1; D gene unclear. Germline V lookup: CDR1 SGHTA, CDR2 FQGNSA. The V end was cut by 1 base, the J end by 4 bases, with 10 bases between. This CDR3 spans 14 amino acids. In DNA form, the CDR3 reads TGTGCCAGCAGCTTAGTCCCAGTTTCCACTGAAGCTTTCTTT. Encoded protein: CASSLVPVSTEAFF.

This clonotype was picked up many times. The chain employs TRBV7-2 and TRBJ2-3, with a weak D call TRBD2 (5 bases). CDR3 length: 13 amino acids. V was shortened by 5 bases and J by 8 bases, with 14 bases between the two germline ends. From germline, CDR1 is SGHTA and CDR2 FQGNSA. CDR3 amino acids: CASSENARGTQYF. As DNA, the CDR3 is TGTGCCAGCAGCGAGAATGCACGGGGTACGCAGTATTTT.

The chain carries TRBV20-1 and TRBJ2-1; 8 bases are shared with TRBD2. This CDR3 comprises 17 residues. The junction had 11 bases not matched to a gene; V was cut back by 0 bases and J by 4 bases. CDR1 DFQATT and CDR2 SNEGSKA come from the germline V gene (reference sequence). CDR3 region: CSARDRSGTSLYNEQFF. CDR3 bases: TGCAGTGCTAGAGATAGGTCGGGGACTAGTCTTTACAATGAGCAGTTCTTC.

CDR3 sequence reads: CASSLFGGSTGELFF. The CDR3 DNA sequence: TGTGCCAGCAGCTTATTTGGGGGTTCCACCGGGGAGCTGTTTTTT. The rearrangement uses TRBV7-2 and TRBJ2-2; D tentatively reads TRBD1 or TRBD2 (5 bases each). The CDR3 covers 15 residues. V was clipped by 2 bases and J by 4 bases, with 11 bases between them. Germline V lookup: CDR1 SGHTA, CDR2 FQGNSA.

The table lists this clonotype with many counts. The rearrangement joins TRBV2 to TRBJ2-7; D ambiguous. V gave up 6 bases and J gave up 4 bases, with 19 bases separating them. Germline CDR1 reads SNHLY; CDR2 reads FYNNEI. This CDR3 contains 15 residues. The DNA for the CDR3 is TGTGCCAGCAGCGAACCCTGGACGTCGGAGTACGAGCAGTACTTC. Encoded protein: CASSEPWTSEYEQYF.

This clonotype was counted a few times. The chain links TRBV7-3 to TRBJ2-6; D uncertain. This CDR3 comprises 15 residues. With 5 bases removed from V and 0 bases from J, the gap between germline ends came to 8 bases. The germline V gene has CDR1 SGHTA and CDR2 FQGTGA. The CDR3 loop is CASSPWLSGANVLTF. The CDR3 region has the DNA TGTGCCAGCAGCCCATGGCTCTCTGGGGCCAACGTCCTGACTTTC. The full variable domain, with the rest looked up from reference TRBV7-3 and TRBJ2-6, is GAGVSQTPSNKVTEKGKYVELRCDPISGHTALYWYRQSLGQGPEFLIYFQGTGAADDSGLPNDRFFAVRPEGSVSTLKIQRTERGDSAVYLCASSPWLSGANVLTFGAGSRLTVL.

This clonotype appeared many times. The rearrangement joins TRBV7-2 to TRBJ2-2, with 12 bases that match TRBD1. CDR1 is SGHTA and CDR2 is FQGNSA in the germline V gene. This CDR3 has 14 residues. The V segment lost 7 bases and the J segment 6 bases; nucleotides outside the gene matches: 3. CDR3 loop: CASTRDRGPGELFF. The CDR3 bases are TGTGCCAGCACCCGGGACAGGGGGCCCGGGGAGCTGTTTTTT.

This clonotype was counted a few times. The chain is built from TRBV5-1 and TRBJ2-1, with 9 positions matching TRBD2. The V segment lost 2 bases and the J segment 8 bases; nucleotides outside the gene matches: 8. The V gene's germline CDR1 is SGHRS and CDR2 YFSETQ. CDR3 length: 15 amino acids. The CDR3 nucleotides are TGCGCCAGCAGCTTTAGCGGGGGAGCAATGGATGAGCAGTTCTTC. Translation: CASSFSGGAMDEQFF.

Ten or more counts support this clonotype. V gene TRBV5-1 combines with J gene TRBJ2-1, with D tentatively TRBD1 or TRBD2 (5 bases each). The CDR3 covers 11 residues. The V and J ends lost 3 bases and 10 bases respectively, with 8 bases between them. CDR1 is SGHRS, CDR2 YFSETQ, per germline. The CDR3 bases are TGCGCCAGCAGCTGGGACCTCGAGCAGTTCTTC. Translated: CASSWDLEQFF. Complete variable domain (other parts from reference TRBV5-1 and TRBJ2-1): KAGVTQTPRYLIKTRGQQVTLSCSPISGHRSVSWYQQTPGQGLQFLFEYFSETQRNKGNFPGRFSGRQFSNSRSEMNVSTLELGDSALYLCASSWDLEQFFGPGTRLTVL.

This clonotype was seen at least ten times. For the CDR3, the DNA is TGTGCCACCAGTGATCCCGGGACAGGATTCACCGGGGAGCTGTTTTTT. This gives the protein CATSDPGTGFTGELFF. The chain recombines TRBV24-1 with TRBJ2-2, with 8 bases lining up with TRBD1. CDR3 size: 16 residues. The V segment lost 3 bases and the J segment 4 bases; nucleotides outside the gene matches: 6. Germline V gene sequence: CDR1 KGHDR, CDR2 SFDVKD.

This clonotype was counted ten times or more. The chain is built from TRBV5-1 and TRBJ2-5; the D gene is possibly TRBD1 (6 bases). The CDR3 has 14 residues. Deletions cut 4 bases from V and 2 bases from J, with 12 bases between. In germline, CDR1 is SGHRS, CDR2 YFSETQ. The DNA for the CDR3 is TGCGCCAGCAGCAGGCAAGGACAGCAAGAGACCCAGTACTTC. Translating it yields CASSRQGQQETQYF.

The chain joins TRBV7-9 to TRBJ1-6; 7 bases fit TRBD1. Germline trimming cut 3 bases from V and 7 bases from J; bases unmatched to any gene: 6. CDR1 is SEHNR, CDR2 FQNEAQ, per germline (reference sequence). The CDR3 loop spans 15 amino acids. The CDR3 loop reads CASSLTGTVNSPLHF. CDR3 coding DNA: TGTGCCAGCAGCTTGACCGGGACAGTGAATTCACCCCTCCACTTT.

This clonotype has a count of ten or more. V gene TRBV19 combines with J gene TRBJ2-7, with 10 bases aligning to TRBD1. CDR1 is LNHDA and CDR2 is SQIVND in the germline V gene (reference sequence). The CDR3 runs to 17 residues. V lost 5 bases, J lost 2 bases, and 12 bases stayed unmatched. The CDR3 region has the DNA TGTGCCAGTAGTTCACTCCGCCGGACAGGGGGTCCCTACGAGCAGTACTTC. Translation: CASSSLRRTGGPYEQYF.

V and J are TRBV7-2 and TRBJ2-1; 7 positions match TRBD2. The CDR3 is made up of 18 amino acids. Germline loops: CDR1 SGHTA, CDR2 FQGNSA. V lost 3 bases and J lost 0; bases outside the gene matches: 11. The CDR3 here is CASSFGTASGSSYNEQFF. The CDR3 DNA reads as TGTGCCAGCAGCTTTGGGACCGCTAGCGGTAGCTCCTACAATGAGCAGTTCTTC.

This chain uses TRBV6-4 with TRBJ1-4; tentatively, D is TRBD1 (5 bases). Germline-derived CDR1 and CDR2 are MRHNA and SNTAGT. This CDR3 region has 13 residues. CDR3 in amino acids: CGRGGATNEKLFF. The CDR3 region has the DNA TGTGGAAGGGGAGGGGCAACTAATGAAAAACTGTTTTTT.

The chain uses TRBV6-4 and TRBJ1-6; tentatively, D is TRBD1 (5 bases). V shed 9 bases and J shed 7 bases, with 16 bases lying between them. CDR1 is MRHNA, CDR2 SNTAGT, per germline. The CDR3 consists of 14 residues. This chain's CDR3 is CASTSGGENSPLHF. As DNA, the CDR3 is TGTGCCAGTACTTCCGGGGGAGAAAATTCACCCCTCCACTTT.

This clonotype has just a few counts. The rearrangement joins TRBV4-3 to TRBJ2-5, with D perhaps TRBD2 (6 bases). The CDR3 loop spans 13 amino acids. The germline gives CDR1 LGHNA, CDR2 YSLEER. With 4 bases removed from V and 2 bases from J, the gap between germline ends came to 8 bases. The CDR3 sequence is CASSLREQETQYF. CDR3 nucleotides: TGCGCCAGCAGCCTCCGGGAGCAAGAGACCCAGTACTTC.

At least ten counts were recorded for this clonotype. The chain uses TRBV7-9 and TRBJ2-5; no clear D. This CDR3 comprises 14 residues. V lost 4 bases and J 2 bases, leaving 11 bases between the germline ends. Germline V gives CDR1 SEHNR, CDR2 FQNEAQ (reference sequence). CDR3: CASSYWAVQETQYF. CDR3 nucleotides: TGTGCCAGCAGCTATTGGGCCGTGCAAGAGACCCAGTACTTC.

This clonotype was seen ten or more times. J is TRBJ2-5 and V is TRBV4-2; D may match TRBD1 or TRBD2 (5 bases each). The germline V and J ends were trimmed by 5 bases and 1 base, with 14 bases remaining between them. This CDR3 spans 15 amino acids. The germline V gene encodes CDR1 LGHNA and CDR2 YNFKEQ. The chain's CDR3 is CASSFGTTGQETQYF. The DNA for the CDR3 is TGTGCCAGCAGCTTCGGGACCACCGGCCAAGAGACCCAGTACTTC.